The sequence of this T cell receptor beta chain was determined in a study of shared clonotypes between healthy human individuals. Investigators divided CD4+ cells into CD45RA+ naive and CD45RA-negative memory subsets. This clone was detected once. Its target is not known. V was pared by 4 bases and J by 5 bases, with 15 bases between. This CDR3 has 14 amino acids. Germline V gene data show CDR1 as SGHRS and CDR2 as YFSETQ. Overall study findings and caveats: The diversity represented, both genetic and in exposure history, was limited by few donors.

Evenly divided among several immunoSEQ plates was the genomic DNA of each subset. Assay used: immunoSEQ multiplex PCR; TCRdb lists only in-frame clones, some missing. Of 2 million to 2.5 million clones listed, 90% to 95% are singletons. The chain recombines TRBV5-1 with TRBJ1-1; D is possibly TRBD1 (6 bases). The sample comprised naive CD4+ T cells from PBMCs. Subset meaning: CD45RA+ positively selected. The source is a man aged 18 to 29 in good health. Some clones in this sample may be carry-over from other donors' samples. The CDR3 here is CASSPGVGATEAFF. Here the CDR3 DNA reads TGCGCCAGCAGCCCCGGGGTGGGGGCTACTGAAGCTTTCTTT.